This T cell receptor beta chain was documented in a study of T cell repertoires in cytomegalovirus infection. Study-level background: In public TCR beta signatures, there were indications of both CMV infection and matching HLA type. General study results and limits: In two of eight donors, the top clonotype was HLA-C-restricted CMV-specific.

The CDR3 consists of 14 residues. Germline V lookup: CDR1 SGHKS, CDR2 YYEKEE (reference sequence). From the reads, TCRdb called clonotypes with MiXCR, one entry per CDR3 protein. The table shows some 200,000 distinct CDR3 sequences, with roughly 19% occurring only once. Turning to this clonotype: The antigen remains undetermined. This may come from a read error, since a much larger clone is one base off.

Sequenced sample: PBMCs. The chain recombines TRBV5-5 with TRBJ2-5, with D possibly being TRBD2 (6 bases). The J call is uncertain, as TRBJ2-1 better fits the DNA end. This clonotype originated in a human donor in good health (CMV status not recorded). Some clones in this sample may be carry-over from other donors' samples. The CDR3 sequence is CASSLESIAETQFF. The CDR3 DNA follows: TGTGCCAGCAGCTTGGAGTCTATAGCGGAGACCCAGTTCTTC.